The clone carrying this T cell receptor beta chain was seen at least ten times. Its cognate antigen is unknown. Each ophthalmopathy patient scored at least 3 on the Clinical Activity Score and at least 4 on NOSPECS grade, with duration under 3 months. The PBMCs were sourced from fresh peripheral blood (more than 9 ml). The length of the CDR3 is 14 residues. Between the trimmed V and J ends, which lost 5 bases and 7 bases, there was a span of 17 bases. Germline V gene data show CDR1 as SGHTA and CDR2 as FQGNSA. Regions amplified from RNA transcripts were the TCR beta CDR3 regions. The HTBI primer set drove a first-round RT-PCR of the TCR CDR3. TCRdb processed the multiplex PCR reads anew with MiXCR; each CDR3 protein has one entry. The sample holds 600,000 or so distinct CDR3 sequences, about 14% seen once. This sample is part of a study of T cells in Graves' hyperthyroidism and ophthalmopathy. Findings and limits, study-wide: Blood also held most thyroid clonotypes expanded beyond 0.001. In validation, the model predicted ophthalmopathy. These predictions came a median about 6 months before onset.

The V and J genes are TRBV7-2 and TRBJ1-2; unclear D gene. The sequence was collected from a woman in her forties or fifties with Graves' ophthalmopathy. The source material was blood. The CDR3 protein is CASSSLFRVAGYTF. Written as DNA, the CDR3 is TGTGCCAGCAGCAGCTTATTCCGGGTTGCTGGCTACACCTTC.